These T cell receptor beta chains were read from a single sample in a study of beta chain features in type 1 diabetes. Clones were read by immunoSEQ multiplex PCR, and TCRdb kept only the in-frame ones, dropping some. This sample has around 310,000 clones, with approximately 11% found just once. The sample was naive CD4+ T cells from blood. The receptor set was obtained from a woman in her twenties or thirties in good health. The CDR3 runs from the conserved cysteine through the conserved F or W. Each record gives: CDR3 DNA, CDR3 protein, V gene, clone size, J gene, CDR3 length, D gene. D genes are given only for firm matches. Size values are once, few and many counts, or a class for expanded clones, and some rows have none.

TGTGCCAGCCGTGGACAGCGTGCAAACGAGCAGTACTTC | CASRGQRANEQYF | TRBV27 | few | TRBJ2-7 | 13 | NA
TGTGCCAGCAGCTTGTACCAGGGTCGAGTGGAGACCCAGTACTTC | CASSLYQGRVETQYF | TRBV5-6 | NA | TRBJ2-5 | 15 | NA
TGTGCCAGCAGTCAAAGAGCGGGAGGAGGGTACGAGCAGTACTTC | CASSQRAGGGYEQYF | TRBV7-9 | NA | TRBJ2-7 | 15 | TRBD2
TGTGCCAGCAGCTTATCTGAGACCCAGTACTTC | CASSLSETQYF | TRBV7-9 | NA | TRBJ2-5 | 11 | NA
TGCAGCGTGGCCAGGCAAATGAACACTGAAGCTTTCTTT | CSVARQMNTEAFF | TRBV29-1 | few | TRBJ1-1 | 13 | NA
TGTGCCAGCAGGATACCGGGACTAGGATCAAATGAGCAGTTCTTC | CASRIPGLGSNEQFF | TRBV27 | NA | TRBJ2-1 | 15 | TRBD2
TGTGCCAGCAGTTATGAAGCCGTCAACACCGGGGAGCTGTTTTTT | CASSYEAVNTGELFF | TRBV6-5 | NA | TRBJ2-2 | 15 | NA
TGCGCCAGCAGTATTGACAGGTTACAGCCCCAGCATTTT | CASSIDRLQPQHF | TRBV10-2 | few | TRBJ1-5 | 13 | NA
TGTGCCAGCATTCACTCAGCCACCGGGGAGCTGTTTTTT | CASIHSATGELFF | TRBV6-5 | few | TRBJ2-2 | 13 | NA
TGTGCCAGCAGCCCGGGGAAAGGTCCGCACGAGCAGTACTTC | CASSPGKGPHEQYF | TRBV5-4 | few | TRBJ2-7 | 14 | NA
TGTGCCATCTCGAGGGGGCCTGGGGCCAACGTCCTGACTTTC | CAISRGPGANVLTF | TRBV10-3 | few | TRBJ2-6 | 14 | TRBD1
TGCAGCGTTGAAGACCTTAGCGGGAGCTCCTACAATGAGCAGTTCTTC | CSVEDLSGSSYNEQFF | TRBV29-1 | few | TRBJ2-1 | 16 | TRBD2
TGCAGCGGCAGACAGGGTTCGAACACTGAAGCTTTCTTT | CSGRQGSNTEAFF | TRBV29-1 | few | TRBJ1-1 | 13 | TRBD1
TGTGCCTGGAGAGAAGGACATTCAACTAATGAAAAACTGTTTTTT | CAWREGHSTNEKLFF | TRBV30 | few | TRBJ1-4 | 15 | NA
TGTGCCAGCAGCCAACCTCTAGCGGGAGGGGGAGATACGCAGTATTTT | CASSQPLAGGGDTQYF | TRBV7-3 | NA | TRBJ2-3 | 16 | TRBD2
TGTGCCAGCTCACCACCGGGACAGGGGGCTGCTCAGCCCCAGCATTTT | CASSPPGQGAAQPQHF | TRBV18 | few | TRBJ1-5 | 16 | TRBD1
TGTGCCACCAGCAGAGGGGGACAGGGGGTCAGGTACGGCTACACCTTC | CATSRGGQGVRYGYTF | TRBV15 | NA | TRBJ1-2 | 16 | TRBD1
TGTGCCAGTAGAGAGACAGTAAACACTGAAGCTTTCTTT | CASRETVNTEAFF | TRBV19 | few | TRBJ1-1 | 13 | NA
TGTGCCAGCAGTGGGCCGGGAGCATCCTACGAGCAGTACTTC | CASSGPGASYEQYF | TRBV2 | NA | TRBJ2-7 | 14 | NA
TGTGCCAGCTCACCAGGCGGGGGGGCGCCTGAGCAGTACTTC | CASSPGGGAPEQYF | TRBV18 | NA | TRBJ2-7 | 14 | TRBD2
TGTGCCAGCAGCCAAACAGAGTATGGCTACACCTTC | CASSQTEYGYTF | TRBV14 | NA | TRBJ1-2 | 12 | NA
TGTGCCAGCCCGCGGGGCGGTTCCTACAATGAGCAGTTCTTC | CASPRGGSYNEQFF | TRBV2 | few | TRBJ2-1 | 14 | NA
TGTGCCAGCAGCAAAGGGGGCGGGAGGTTCAACGAGCAGTACTTC | CASSKGGGRFNEQYF | TRBV21-1 | few | TRBJ2-7 | 15 | NA
TGCAGCGTTGAGGCTAGAGGGCAAGAGACCCAGTACTTC | CSVEARGQETQYF | TRBV29-1 | NA | TRBJ2-5 | 13 | NA
TGTGCCAGCAGCGTCGGGACATTGGACGAAAAACTGTTTTTT | CASSVGTLDEKLFF | TRBV9 | NA | TRBJ1-4 | 14 | NA
TGTGCCAGCAGCTCCCTAGGAGCGGGAGACTACGAGCAGTACTTC | CASSSLGAGDYEQYF | TRBV28 | NA | TRBJ2-7 | 15 | TRBD2
TGTGCCAGCAGCCCGCGCAGCGGGGATGATGGCTACACCTTC | CASSPRSGDDGYTF | TRBV7-9 | few | TRBJ1-2 | 14 | NA
TGCAGCGTTGATACCCACCTTTCTCCCCCCCCAGCGGGAGAAGGGTACGAGCAGTTCTTC | CSVDTHLSPPPAGEGYEQFF | TRBV29-1 | NA | TRBJ2-1 | 20 | TRBD2
TGTGCCAGCAGCCCCCGGGAGTACAATGAGCAGTTCTTC | CASSPREYNEQFF | TRBV6-5 | NA | TRBJ2-1 | 13 | NA
TGTGCCAGCAGTTCATCGGGGACAGGCAATCAGCCCCAGCATTTT | CASSSSGTGNQPQHF | TRBV28 | few | TRBJ1-5 | 15 | TRBD1
TGTGCCAGCAGCCTGAGGACAGGGGGCCCCGGGGAGCTGTTTTTT | CASSLRTGGPGELFF | TRBV14 | few | TRBJ2-2 | 15 | TRBD1
TGTGCCAGCAGCTGGGGTGGGACAGGGGGTGGTGAGCAGTTCTTC | CASSWGGTGGGEQFF | TRBV7-3 | NA | TRBJ2-1 | 15 | TRBD1
TGTGCCAGCAGCTCCGGATACAGGGCAGAGACCCAGTACTTC | CASSSGYRAETQYF | TRBV9 | few | TRBJ2-5 | 14 | NA
TGTGCCAGCAGCGTAGTAGGGGGAAAAGAGACCCAGTACTTC | CASSVVGGKETQYF | TRBV9 | NA | TRBJ2-5 | 14 | NA
TGTGCCAGCAGTACGACAGGGGGTCTCGGCGAGCAGTACTTC | CASSTTGGLGEQYF | TRBV27 | NA | TRBJ2-7 | 14 | TRBD1
TGCAGCGTAGGGACAGGGCCCGATACGCAGTATTTT | CSVGTGPDTQYF | TRBV29-1 | many | TRBJ2-3 | 12 | TRBD1
TGTGCCAGCAGTTCCGCCGGTGAGGGACAGTCCTACGAGCAGTACTTC | CASSSAGEGQSYEQYF | TRBV28 | NA | TRBJ2-7 | 16 | TRBD1
TGCGCCAGCAGCCAAGCAAAAGGTAGCGGGAGGATCGAGCAGTACTTC | CASSQAKGSGRIEQYF | TRBV4-3 | few | TRBJ2-7 | 16 | TRBD2
TGTGCCAGCAGCGAGGACAAGTATGGCTACACCTTC | CASSEDKYGYTF | TRBV7-2 | NA | TRBJ1-2 | 12 | NA
TGTGCCAGCAGCCTCCTAGCGGGAGGGCCCAACGAGCAGTACTTC | CASSLLAGGPNEQYF | TRBV7-9 | NA | TRBJ2-7 | 15 | TRBD2
TGCGCCAGCAGCTTCGGGGGAGCCAAAAACATTCAGTACTTC | CASSFGGAKNIQYF | TRBV5-1 | NA | TRBJ2-4 | 14 | NA
TGCGCCAGCAGCCAAGGGACTAGCGGAAGCACAGATACGCAGTATTTT | CASSQGTSGSTDTQYF | TRBV5-1 | NA | TRBJ2-3 | 16 | TRBD2
TGTGCCAGCAGCGTACATGCCGGGGGGGAGCTGTTTTTT | CASSVHAGGELFF | TRBV9 | few | TRBJ2-2 | 13 | NA
TGCAGCGCGGGGGACAGGTTAAGGGAGGAGACCCAGTACTTC | CSAGDRLREETQYF | TRBV29-1 | NA | TRBJ2-5 | 14 | TRBD1
TGTGCTAGTGGCGTCGAGGTGAATGAGCAGTTCTTC | CASGVEVNEQFF | TRBV12-5 | NA | TRBJ2-1 | 12 | NA
TGTGCCAGCAGCCAAGATTGGGACAGGGGTTCGGAGACCCAGTACTTC | CASSQDWDRGSETQYF | TRBV14 | NA | TRBJ2-5 | 16 | TRBD1
TGCAGCGTTGAGGGACTAGTAACCGCCGAGCAGTACTTC | CSVEGLVTAEQYF | TRBV29-1 | few | TRBJ2-7 | 13 | TRBD2
TGTGCCAGCAGTGACGGGGGATACGAGCAGTACTTC | CASSDGGYEQYF | TRBV6-5 | NA | TRBJ2-7 | 12 | NA
TGCAGCGCGATAGGACTTGGGACAGTCTACGAGCAGTACTTC | CSAIGLGTVYEQYF | TRBV29-1 | NA | TRBJ2-7 | 14 | TRBD1
TGTGCCAGCAGCCTGGGGGAGGGGAAGAACACTGAAGCTTTCTTT | CASSLGEGKNTEAFF | TRBV5-8 | few | TRBJ1-1 | 15 | NA
TGTGCCAGCAGCTTAGCATCGACAGGGCGGTATCAGCCCCAGCATTTT | CASSLASTGRYQPQHF | TRBV7-9 | few | TRBJ1-5 | 16 | TRBD1
TGTGCCAGCAGGAAGGGAGCGGGAGGTTACAATGAGCAGTTCTTC | CASRKGAGGYNEQFF | TRBV11-2 | few | TRBJ2-1 | 15 | TRBD2
TGCGCCAGCAGCCTGACTTCGGACACTGAAGCTTTCTTT | CASSLTSDTEAFF | TRBV5-1 | NA | TRBJ1-1 | 13 | NA
TGTGCCATCAGTGAATTGAGCTACGAGCAGTACTTC | CAISELSYEQYF | TRBV10-3 | NA | TRBJ2-7 | 12 | NA